This paragraph reports one TCR beta chain. It has no known antigen specificity. There are no base qualities to consult, and no much larger clone falls within one base. The High Capacity cDNA Reverse Transcription Kit was used to reverse transcribe all of the isolated RNA, meaning that expressed TCRB transcripts were what got sequenced. Deep immunoSEQ sequencing was applied to naive, central memory and regulatory T cell samples, giving an average of around 4 million total reads per sample. After sorted cells were lysed in RLT buffer, RNA was extracted with DNase-treated RNeasy Micro or Mini kits, with the choice depending on cell number. Each cell subset was processed separately to prevent cross-contamination, with patient and healthy donor samples processed together. Using the immunoSEQ multiplex PCR, TCRB sequences were amplified from cDNA into 87-bp fragments spanning the CDR3 region. Sequencing of the amplicons was done on the Illumina HiSeq platform. In the paper's pipeline: PCR bias was computationally corrected using synthetic template baselines, reads within Hamming distance 2 were collapsed, and singletons that could not be merged were discarded. By aligning reads against IMGT, V, D and J genes, CDR3 length, and insertions or deletions at six rearrangement sites were assigned. Within each subset, clonotype counts were normalized to sorted cell number, and only after that were true diversity and Gini coefficients computed with the tcR R package. The overlap coefficient, calculated on TCRB nucleotide sequences, was used to measure repertoire sharing. Out-of-frame TCRB sequences from naive cells were analyzed as a proxy for the pre-selection repertoire. In its TCRdb copy, this immuneACCESS table keeps in-frame sequences only and misses some clones. Where compared with another copy, unresolved V genes explain less than half of these, and the others have no known cause. That table gives V, J and clone size, and the DNA gave D and trimming. This sample has roughly 330,000 clones in its table, and approximately 10% of those were observed once. The ten largest clonotypes hold approximately 0.016% of the sample.

Each donor gave one peripheral blood draw, averaging approximately 120 mL, which was collected into heparinised tubes. Using a panel that included CD45RO, CCR7, CD25, CD127, CD95 and CD27, naive, central memory, regulatory and stem cell-like memory CD4+ T cells were sorted on a BD FACSAria II. Purity was above 95% for every sorted population. Right away, PBMCs were isolated by Lymphoprep density gradient centrifugation and were stained directly, with no culture step. So that batch effects would be minimized, each experiment stained and sorted samples in pairs, pairing one healthy donor with one patient. This sample stems from a study of beta chain features in type 1 diabetes listed by TCRdb under 2018. Background for the entire study: No differences in mean age, gender distribution, total cell number or subset yield were found between patients and healthy donors. A total of 90 million to 130 million sorted cells were examined across all samples, and a strong correlation was observed between cell number per subset and RNA yield. The study compared TCRB repertoires of sorted circulating CD4+ T cell subsets between recently diagnosed type 1 diabetes patients and matched healthy donors. Regulatory and stem cell-like memory subsets were isolated from only 8 patients and roughly 8 healthy donors, whereas naive and central memory subsets came from all 30 or so donors. Broad study findings and their caveats: Because small numbers of individuals were included in the HLA sub-analyses, any influence of HLA type on TCRB rearrangement was left unresolved. Patients with type 1 diabetes made fewer insertions and deleted more nucleotides at VDJ recombination sites, implying thymic rearrangement abnormalities. Type 1 diabetes patients showed a moderate but significant shortening of TCRB CDR3 length in all four CD4+ subsets. PCR might favor shorter templates, but patient and control samples were amplified and corrected together, so any skew would affect both groups equally. Because cDNA rather than genomic DNA was sequenced, highly expressing activated cells could have been over-represented, although no difference in activation and CD3 levels was found between groups. Naive, central memory and regulatory TCRB repertoires appeared to be more alike among patients than among healthy donors.

V has 6 bases trimmed and J has 7 bases trimmed; junction bases matching no gene number 4. CDR1 and CDR2 (KGHSH, LQKENI) derive from the germline V gene. The cysteine opens and the phenylalanine closes a CDR3 of 12 amino acids. Just CDR3 DNA is preserved here, 36 bases in frame from base 1. The TCR sequence derives from a woman younger than 45 in good health. The specimen sequenced was naive CD4+ T cells from blood. The sample's cell subset or site label, decoded: true naive CD4+ T cells. In this chain, TRBV18 is recombined with TRBJ1-1; TRBD1 fits 8 bases in the junction. The CDR3 reads as follows: CASSPTGVEAFF. The sequenced DNA is TGTGCCAGCTCGCCGACAGGGGTTGAAGCTTTCTTT. Extended through the reference TRBV18 and TRBJ1-1 proteins, this CDR3 yields the full variable domain: NAGVMQNPRHLVRRRGQEARLRCSPMKGHSHVYWYRQLPEEGLKFMVYLQKENIIDESGMPKERFSAEFPKEGPSILRIQQVVRGDSAAYFCASSPTGVEAFFGQGTRLTVV.